What follows are 24 T cell receptor beta chains derived from one specimen sequenced in a study of vaccination and CD4 T cells after COVID-19. These receptors' targets are unknown. Oncomine TCR Beta short-read sequencing was applied to DNA from cultured CD4+ T cells. TCRdb reprocessed the PCR reads with MiXCR, giving one entry per CDR3 protein. Here the sample spans about 20,000 distinct CDR3 sequences, about three fifths being singletons. The treatment denotes: approximately nine-day PBMC culture with coronavirus spike peptide pools or control peptides (ViraFEST assay). The sequencing here drew on CD4+ T cells from blood, cultured in vitro, taken before SARS-CoV-2 vaccination. These receptors came from a human donor who had recovered from COVID-19.

This sequence joins TRBV7-7 and TRBJ2-5; D might be TRBD1 (5 bases). In germline, CDR1 is SSHAT, CDR2 FNYEAQ (reference sequence). This CDR3 contains 16 residues. Trimming removed 4 bases from V and 2 bases from J, with 17 bases in between. The DNA for the CDR3 is TGTGCCAGCAGCTCAGAGGTGACAGACTCACAAGAGACCCAGTACTTC. It translates to CASSSEVTDSQETQYF.

This clonotype showed up just a few times. This chain uses TRBV7-9 with TRBJ1-3; 7 nucleotides agree with TRBD1. CDR1 SEHNR and CDR2 FQNEAQ come from the germline V gene (reference sequence). The CDR3 runs to 14 residues. Losses at the gene ends were 4 bases for V and 2 bases for J; bases not matched to a gene: 2. For the CDR3, the DNA is TGTGCCAGCAGCTCCGACAGGGCTGGAAACACCATATATTTT. Its translation: CASSSDRAGNTIYF. The full variable domain, completed using reference TRBV7-9 and TRBJ1-3, is DTGVSQNPRHKITKRGQNVTFRCDPISEHNRLYWYRQTLGQGPEFLTYFQNEAQLEKSRLLSDRFSAERPKGSFSTLEIQRTEQGDSAMYLCASSSDRAGNTIYFGEGSWLTVV.

The sample holds a few counts of this clonotype. The chain employs TRBV6-5 and TRBJ2-3; 9 positions match TRBD1. Germline CDR1 is MNHEY and CDR2 is SVGAGI. This CDR3 contains 13 residues. The ends lost 0 bases at V and 8 bases at J; junction bases unmatched: 0. CDR3 amino acids: CASSYSTGGTQYF. CDR3 bases: TGTGCCAGCAGTTACTCGACAGGGGGTACGCAGTATTTT.

This clonotype was found a few times. The chain recombines TRBV20-1 with TRBJ1-1; D gene unclear. This CDR3 spans 13 amino acids. Looked up from germline, CDR1 is DFQATT and CDR2 is SNEGSKA (reference sequence). V gave up 6 bases and J gave up 3 bases, with 14 bases separating them. CDR3 DNA: TGCAGTGCCCTAGCAGACGAATACACTGAAGCTTTCTTT. Its protein product is CSALADEYTEAFF.

This chain links TRBV5-4 with TRBJ2-1, with D perhaps assigned TRBD1 or TRBD2 (5 bases each). This CDR3 is 16 amino acids long. In germline, CDR1 is SGHNT, CDR2 YYREEE (reference sequence). V lost 0 bases and J 7 bases, leaving 17 bases between the germline ends. CDR3 DNA: TGTGCCAGCAGCTTGGCCTCAGTGAGGGGATCGAATGAGCAGTTCTTC. Protein product: CASSLASVRGSNEQFF.

V is TRBV11-1 and J is TRBJ2-1, with 13 bases identical to TRBD2. Looked up from germline, CDR1 is SGHAT and CDR2 is FQDESV (reference sequence). With 3 bases clipped from V and 10 bases from J, the junction kept 6 bases outside the gene matches. There are 15 residues in the CDR3. The CDR3, as DNA: TGTGCCAGCAGCTTCCGACTAGCGGGGGGTGTGGAGCAGTTCTTC. Protein product: CASSFRLAGGVEQFF.

The J gene is TRBJ2-5, the V gene TRBV7-3; TRBD1 agrees at 8 bases. This CDR3 spans 13 amino acids. Losses at the gene ends were 5 bases for V and 3 bases for J; bases not matched to a gene: 2. Germline CDR1 is SGHTA and CDR2 is FQGTGA. The CDR3 sequence: CASSEDREETQYF. CDR3 sequence (DNA): TGTGCCAGCAGCGAGGACAGGGAAGAGACCCAGTACTTC.

The chain employs TRBV20-1 and TRBJ2-1; TRBD2 might be the D (6 bases). Trimming took 0 bases from V and 13 from J, leaving 16 bases between them. The germline CDR1 and CDR2 sequences are DFQATT and SNEGSKA (reference sequence). This CDR3 contains 13 residues. This chain's CDR3 is CSARESGRLVQFF. In DNA form, the CDR3 reads TGCAGTGCTAGAGAGAGTGGACGACTAGTACAGTTCTTC.

The rearrangement links TRBV7-6 to TRBJ1-6; 7 bases match TRBD1. After removal of 6 bases from V and 7 bases from J, the junction contained 6 bases not matched to a gene. Germline CDR1 and CDR2: SGHVS and FNYEAQ. The CDR3 length is 14 residues. CDR3 residues: CASSSGGRNSPLHF. CDR3 in DNA: TGTGCCAGCAGTTCAGGGGGAAGGAATTCACCCCTCCACTTT. The entire variable domain, with the rest obtained from reference TRBV7-6 and TRBJ1-6, is as follows: GAGVSQSPRYKVTKRGQDVALRCDPISGHVSLYWYRQALGQGPEFLTYFNYEAQQDKSGLPNDRFSAERPEGSISTLTIQRTEQRDSAMYRCASSSGGRNSPLHFGNGTRLTVT.

V is TRBV24-1 and J is TRBJ2-5, with 7 bases that match TRBD1. Trimming removed 4 bases from V and 2 bases from J; junction bases left unmatched: 6. Germline lookup yields CDR1 KGHDR and CDR2 SFDVKD. The CDR3 has 15 residues. The CDR3 protein is CATSDTQGLQETQYF. In nucleotides, the CDR3 is TGTGCCACCAGTGACACACAGGGGTTACAAGAGACCCAGTACTTC.

V gene TRBV2 combines with J gene TRBJ2-1; D gene ambiguous. This CDR3 has 12 amino acids. Trimming took 6 bases from V and 8 from J, leaving 11 bases between them. Per germline, CDR1 SNHLY and CDR2 FYNNEI. Written as DNA, the CDR3 is TGTGCCAGCAGACCAGAGAGCGATGAGCAGTTCTTC. Its protein product is CASRPESDEQFF.

This clonotype turned up a few times. The chain combines TRBV20-1 with TRBJ1-2; 12 nucleotides match TRBD1. V shed 3 bases, J shed 8 bases, and the junction held 4 bases outside the gene matches. Per germline, CDR1 DFQATT and CDR2 SNEGSKA (reference sequence). The CDR3 has 13 amino acids. CDR3 nucleotide sequence: TGCAGTGCTAGGGGGACAGGGGGCTTCGGCTACACCTTC. It codes for CSARGTGGFGYTF.

The chain combines TRBV30 with TRBJ2-7; D is unresolved. The germline V and J ends were trimmed by 2 bases and 6 bases, with 8 bases remaining between them. This CDR3 is 11 amino acids long. Germline assignment: CDR1 GTSNPN and CDR2 SVGIG (reference sequence). The CDR3 DNA reads TGTGCCTGGAGTCACGACCTCGAGCAGTACTTC. This gives the protein CAWSHDLEQYF.

The chain carries TRBV14 and TRBJ2-3; D is ambiguous. V gave up 2 bases and J gave up 5 bases, with 11 bases separating them. Germline V lookup: CDR1 SGHDN, CDR2 FVKESK. This CDR3 has 14 amino acids. CDR3 bases: TGTGCCAGCAGCCAAAGGAGACTTGGAGATACGCAGTATTTT. Residues: CASSQRRLGDTQYF.

The chain employs TRBV28 and TRBJ2-7; 7 bases match TRBD2. The germline CDR1 and CDR2 sequences are MDHEN and SYDVKM. Germline trimming cut 6 bases from V and 3 bases from J; bases unmatched to any gene: 11. The CDR3 sequence is 15 residues long. The DNA for the CDR3 is TGTGCCAGCAGGCCAACTAGCGAGCGTTACTACGAGCAGTACTTC. It specifies CASRPTSERYYEQYF.

This clonotype was seen a single time. The V call is TRBV27, the J call TRBJ2-2; D is ambiguous. Trimming took off 7 bases at V and 3 bases at J, with 3 bases between the two ends. CDR3 length: 11 amino acids. The germline V gene has CDR1 MNHEY and CDR2 SMNVEV (reference sequence). CDR3 nucleotides: TGTGCCAGCAAGGACACCGGGGAGCTGTTTTTT. It codes for CASKDTGELFF.

The CDR3 DNA is TGTGCCAGCAGACACCCGGGGGGGAGCGAGCAGTACTTC. As protein: CASRHPGGSEQYF. The chain uses TRBV6-1 and TRBJ2-7, with 8 bases identical to TRBD2. Germline assignment: CDR1 MNHNS and CDR2 SASEGT. This CDR3 has 13 residues. V lost 6 bases, J lost 6 bases, and 7 bases stayed unmatched.

This rearrangement joins TRBV9 to TRBJ1-6; 9 nucleotides align to TRBD1. Per the germline V gene, CDR1 is SGDLS and CDR2 is YYNGEE. This CDR3 has 14 residues. Losses at the gene ends were 6 bases for V and 10 bases for J; bases not matched to a gene: 8. CDR3 sequence reads: CASTFGTGMSPLHF. The DNA of the CDR3 is TGTGCCAGCACCTTCGGGACAGGGATGTCACCCCTCCACTTT.

The gene calls are TRBV19 and TRBJ2-1, with 7 nucleotides matching TRBD2. The V segment lost 4 bases and the J segment 0 bases; nucleotides outside the gene matches: 3. CDR1 and CDR2 from the germline V gene are LNHDA and SQIVND (reference sequence). CDR3 length equals 15 residues. CDR3 protein: CASSSGSFSYNEQFF. The CDR3 DNA reads as TGTGCCAGTAGTAGCGGGAGTTTCTCCTACAATGAGCAGTTCTTC.

This chain uses TRBV6-2 or TRBV6-3 with TRBJ2-1; 8 bases are shared with TRBD2. Per the germline V gene, CDR1 is MNHEY and CDR2 is SVGEGT. The CDR3 runs 17 residues. The junction had 16 bases not matched to a gene; V was cut back by 10 bases and J by 2 bases. The CDR3 spells CATLRELVAGPYNEQFF. The CDR3 bases are TGTGCCACCCTGAGAGAGTTAGTAGCGGGACCCTACAATGAGCAGTTCTTC.

DNA of the CDR3: TGTGCCAGTAGGGGGACCGGGGGTACCGGGGAGCTGTTTTTT. Translation gives CASRGTGGTGELFF. The chain carries TRBV19 and TRBJ2-2; D may be TRBD2 (6 bases). V lost 6 bases and J 5 bases, leaving 13 bases between the germline ends. This CDR3 comprises 14 residues. CDR1 and CDR2 from the germline V gene are LNHDA and SQIVND (reference sequence).

The CDR3 loop is CASSLGGSVEFTEAFF. In nucleotides, the CDR3 is TGCGCCAGCAGCTTGGGCGGGTCAGTCGAGTTCACTGAAGCTTTCTTT. This sequence joins TRBV5-1 and TRBJ1-1; D gene uncertain. V lost 0 bases to trimming and J lost 4 bases, with 16 bases between them. The CDR3 contains 16 residues. Germline-derived CDR1 and CDR2 are SGHRS and YFSETQ.

The J gene is TRBJ2-5, the V gene TRBV19, with 9 bases fitting TRBD1. The CDR3 runs 14 residues. V shed 10 bases, J shed 3 bases, and the junction held 9 bases outside the gene matches. CDR1 LNHDA and CDR2 SQIVND come from the germline V gene (reference sequence). CDR3 protein: CATGDRVTKETQYF. DNA of the CDR3: TGTGCCACCGGGGACAGGGTGACTAAAGAGACCCAGTACTTC.

The V call is TRBV5-1, the J call TRBJ2-5; 10 nucleotides line up with TRBD1. The V gene end was trimmed by 1 base and the J gene end by 5 bases; junction bases not matched to a gene: 5. CDR3 size: 15 residues. The germline V gene encodes CDR1 SGHRS and CDR2 YFSETQ. The CDR3 DNA sequence: TGCGCCAGCAGCTTGCAGACAGGGGGCTTCGAGACCCAGTACTTC. Translating it yields CASSLQTGGFETQYF.